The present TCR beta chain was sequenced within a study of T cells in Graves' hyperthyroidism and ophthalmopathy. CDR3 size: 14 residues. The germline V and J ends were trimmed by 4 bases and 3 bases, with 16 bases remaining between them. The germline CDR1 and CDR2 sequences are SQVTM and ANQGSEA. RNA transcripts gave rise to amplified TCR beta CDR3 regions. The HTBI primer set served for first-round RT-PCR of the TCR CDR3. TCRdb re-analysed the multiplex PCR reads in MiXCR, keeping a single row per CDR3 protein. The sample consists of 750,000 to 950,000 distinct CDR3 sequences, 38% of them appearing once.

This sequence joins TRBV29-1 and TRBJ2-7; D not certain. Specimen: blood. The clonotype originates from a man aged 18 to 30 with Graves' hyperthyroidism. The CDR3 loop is CSVVWWRADYEQYF. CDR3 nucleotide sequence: TGCAGCGTTGTGTGGTGGAGAGCAGACTACGAGCAGTACTTC.